This T cell receptor (beta chain) appears in the sequencing data of a study of T cells after yellow fever vaccination. Study-level results: The appearance of a small share of clonotypes in both CD4 and CD8 compartments was observed. Weaker in magnitude, the secondary response showed a faster peak on day 5 versus 15.

TCRdb fed the 5' RACE reads into MiXCR, producing one record per CDR3 protein. The data hold around 88,000 distinct CDR3 sequences, with about an eighth observed a single time. The CDR3 has 16 amino acids. The V gene lost 0 bases and the J gene lost 3 bases, with 14 bases spanning the gap. Germline V lookup: CDR1 SGHDN, CDR2 FVKESK. The origin of this receptor is a man between 18 and 35 years old who received the YFV17D yellow fever vaccine. Sequenced here: CD8+ T cells not binding an NS4B(214-222) dextramer, sorted from PBMCs, sampled 21 days after the first yellow fever vaccination. This chain joins TRBV14 and TRBJ1-1, with D unclear. CDR3 sequence (DNA): TGTGCCAGCAGCCAAGATCTATTGCCCGATTACACTGAAGCTTTCTTT. It is translated as CASSQDLLPDYTEAFF.